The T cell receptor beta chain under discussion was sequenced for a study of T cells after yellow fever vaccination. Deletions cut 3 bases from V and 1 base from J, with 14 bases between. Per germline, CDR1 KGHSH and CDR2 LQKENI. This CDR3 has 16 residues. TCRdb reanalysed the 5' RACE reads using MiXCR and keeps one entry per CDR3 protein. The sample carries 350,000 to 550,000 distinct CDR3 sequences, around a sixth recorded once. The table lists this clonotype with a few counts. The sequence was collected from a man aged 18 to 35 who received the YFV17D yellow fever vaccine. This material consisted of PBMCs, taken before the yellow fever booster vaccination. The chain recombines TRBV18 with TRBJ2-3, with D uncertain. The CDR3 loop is CASSPPGLRGTDTQYF. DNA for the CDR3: TGTGCCAGCTCACCCCCCGGGCTTCGGGGCACAGATACGCAGTATTTT. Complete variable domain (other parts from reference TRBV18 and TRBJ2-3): NAGVMQNPRHLVRRRGQEARLRCSPMKGHSHVYWYRQLPEEGLKFMVYLQKENIIDESGMPKERFSAEFPKEGPSILRIQQVVRGDSAAYFCASSPPGLRGTDTQYFGPGTRLTVL.